These T cell receptor beta chains were read from a single sample in a study of cytomegalovirus exposure and HLA in healthy donors. This table comes from immunoSEQ multiplex PCR, and its TCRdb copy is limited to in-frame clones, with some not included. The sample consists of 90,000 to 150,000 clones, 15% of them appearing once. Sequencing was carried out using PBMCs. Receptor source: a woman under 30 in good health and CMV-seronegative. CDR3s include the opening cysteine and the closing phenylalanine or tryptophan. D genes are given only for firm matches. The size of a clone is reported for some rows only, either as once, few or many, or as a class for expanded clones.

J: TRBJ2-3; D: TRBD1; size: -; V: TRBV19; CDR3: CASRPGQSTDTQYF; DNA: TGTGCCAGTAGACCGGGACAGAGCACAGATACGCAGTATTTT
J: TRBJ1-4; D: -; size: few; V: TRBV10-3; CDR3: CAISDGGAATNEKLFF; DNA: TGTGCCATCAGTGATGGGGGCGCGGCAACTAATGAAAAACTGTTTTTT
J: TRBJ2-5; D: -; size: -; V: TRBV6-6; CDR3: CASSSIRGGRMETQYF; DNA: TGTGCCAGCAGTTCCATCAGGGGAGGGAGAATGGAGACCCAGTACTTC
J: TRBJ1-6; D: -; size: -; V: TRBV20-1; CDR3: CSAKALTPLHF; DNA: TGCAGTGCTAAAGCCCTAACACCCCTCCACTTT
J: TRBJ2-7; D: -; size: -; V: TRBV10-3; CDR3: CAISEPAGQGISYEQYF; DNA: TGTGCCATCAGTGAGCCGGCGGGCCAGGGGATATCCTACGAGCAGTACTTC
J: TRBJ1-2; D: -; size: -; V: TRBV28; CDR3: CASSDDSYGYTF; DNA: TGTGCCAGCAGTGATGACAGCTATGGCTACACCTTC
J: TRBJ2-3; D: TRBD2; size: -; V: TRBV6-4; CDR3: CASSDPPRLALVGDTQYF; DNA: TGTGCCAGCAGTGACCCACCCCGACTAGCATTGGTGGGAGATACGCAGTATTTT
J: TRBJ1-1; D: TRBD1; size: few; V: TRBV5-1; CDR3: CASSASGTANTEAFF; DNA: TGCGCCAGCAGCGCCTCCGGGACAGCTAACACTGAAGCTTTCTTT
J: TRBJ1-3; D: -; size: few; V: TRBV18; CDR3: CASSPSDNSGNTIYF; DNA: TGTGCCAGCTCACCATCTGACAACTCTGGAAACACCATATATTTT
J: TRBJ2-1; D: TRBD2; size: -; V: TRBV5-4; CDR3: CASSFWGTSGTHEQFF; DNA: TGTGCCAGCAGCTTCTGGGGGACTAGCGGGACCCATGAGCAGTTCTTC
J: TRBJ2-1; D: TRBD1; size: few; V: TRBV23-1; CDR3: CASSQPSAEGGINEQFF; DNA: TGCGCCAGCAGTCAGCCCTCCGCCGAAGGGGGCATCAATGAGCAGTTCTTC
J: TRBJ2-5; D: TRBD2; size: -; V: TRBV2; CDR3: CATKTSGYQETQYF; DNA: TGTGCCACTAAGACTAGCGGCTACCAAGAGACCCAGTACTTC
J: TRBJ2-2; D: TRBD2; size: few; V: TRBV6-7; CDR3: CASSYSPSGAPGELFF; DNA: TGTGCCAGCAGTTACTCGCCTAGCGGGGCCCCCGGGGAGCTGTTTTTT
J: TRBJ2-1; D: TRBD2; size: few; V: TRBV29-1; CDR3: CSVVGGNFNEQFF; DNA: TGCAGCGTTGTCGGGGGGAATTTCAATGAGCAGTTCTTC
J: TRBJ2-5; D: -; size: -; V: TRBV5-4; CDR3: CASSLWRETQYF; DNA: TGTGCCAGCAGCTTATGGAGAGAGACCCAGTACTTC
J: TRBJ2-5; D: TRBD2; size: -; V: TRBV5-4; CDR3: CASSLATSGGRETQYF; DNA: TGTGCCAGCAGCTTGGCTACTAGCGGGGGGCGAGAGACCCAGTACTTC
J: TRBJ1-2; D: -; size: -; V: TRBV6-1; CDR3: CASSELQLYGYTF; DNA: TGTGCCAGCAGTGAATTACAGCTATATGGCTACACCTTC
J: TRBJ1-2; D: -; size: -; V: TRBV27; CDR3: CASPLGGVDTF; DNA: TGTGCCAGCCCGTTAGGGGGGGTCGACACCTTC
J: TRBJ2-3; D: TRBD1; size: -; V: TRBV28; CDR3: CASSLDRGITDTQYF; DNA: TGTGCCAGCAGTTTAGACAGGGGAATCACAGATACGCAGTATTTT
J: TRBJ1-4; D: -; size: many; V: TRBV6-1; CDR3: CAILQPTLRGEKLFF; DNA: TGTGCCATACTCCAACCGACATTACGGGGTGAAAAACTGTTTTTT
J: TRBJ1-1; D: -; size: few; V: TRBV6-6; CDR3: CASSPGGDTEAFF; DNA: TGTGCCAGCAGCCCGGGGGGTGACACTGAAGCTTTCTTT
J: TRBJ2-2; D: TRBD2; size: few; V: TRBV5-1; CDR3: CASSPRGLAGRTGELFF; DNA: TGCGCCAGCAGCCCCCGAGGACTAGCGGGAAGGACCGGGGAGCTGTTTTTT
J: TRBJ2-2; D: -; size: few; V: TRBV4-2; CDR3: CASSQEEGGTGELFF; DNA: TGTGCCAGCAGCCAAGAGGAAGGGGGCACCGGGGAGCTGTTTTTT